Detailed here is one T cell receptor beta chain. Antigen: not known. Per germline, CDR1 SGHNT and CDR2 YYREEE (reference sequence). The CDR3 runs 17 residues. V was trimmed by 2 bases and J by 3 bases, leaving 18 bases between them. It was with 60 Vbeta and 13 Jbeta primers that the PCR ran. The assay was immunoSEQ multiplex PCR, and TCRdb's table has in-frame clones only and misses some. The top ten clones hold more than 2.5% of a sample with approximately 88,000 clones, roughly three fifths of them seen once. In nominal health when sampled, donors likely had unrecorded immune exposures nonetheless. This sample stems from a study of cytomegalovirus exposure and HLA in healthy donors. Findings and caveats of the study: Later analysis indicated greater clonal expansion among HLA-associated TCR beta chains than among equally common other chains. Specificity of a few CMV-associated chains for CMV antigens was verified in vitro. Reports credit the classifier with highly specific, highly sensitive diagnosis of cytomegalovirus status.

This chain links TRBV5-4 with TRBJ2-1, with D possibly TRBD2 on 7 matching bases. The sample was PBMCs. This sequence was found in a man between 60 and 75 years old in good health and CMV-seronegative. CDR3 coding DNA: TGTGCCAGCAGCTTAGGGGGGGAGGGCAGGGACTACAATGAGCAGTTCTTC. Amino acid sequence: CASSLGGEGRDYNEQFF.